This TCR beta chain was recorded in a study of cytomegalovirus exposure and HLA in healthy donors. The study, taken as a whole, reports: It was approximately 150 TCR beta chains that were listed as cytomegalovirus-associated. It was only CMV serostatus that was available as immune exposure information. According to an earlier analysis, most TCR beta V segments yielded productive rearrangements about 87% or about 30% of the time. TCR sequences were mostly rare, though some public TCRs occurred in many donors.

PCR primers comprised 60 Vbeta and 13 Jbeta primers. Profiling relied on immunoSEQ multiplex PCR, and the TCRdb table lists in-frame clones only, not all of them. This sample has 90,000 to 130,000 clones; approximately 80% occur once, and the top ten carry approximately 0.9%. In germline, CDR1 is LNHDA, CDR2 SQIVND (reference sequence). The CDR3 has 16 amino acids. Trimming took 5 bases from V and 0 from J; bases not matched to a gene: 6. In regard to this clone: The antigen is not known.

This chain uses TRBV19 with TRBJ2-5; 10 bases fit TRBD2. The TCR originated in a woman aged 25 to 39 in good health and CMV-seronegative. Sequencing used PBMCs. CDR3 sequence (DNA): TGTGCCAGTAGTCCTCCGGGACTAGCGTACCAAGAGACCCAGTACTTC. As protein: CASSPPGLAYQETQYF.